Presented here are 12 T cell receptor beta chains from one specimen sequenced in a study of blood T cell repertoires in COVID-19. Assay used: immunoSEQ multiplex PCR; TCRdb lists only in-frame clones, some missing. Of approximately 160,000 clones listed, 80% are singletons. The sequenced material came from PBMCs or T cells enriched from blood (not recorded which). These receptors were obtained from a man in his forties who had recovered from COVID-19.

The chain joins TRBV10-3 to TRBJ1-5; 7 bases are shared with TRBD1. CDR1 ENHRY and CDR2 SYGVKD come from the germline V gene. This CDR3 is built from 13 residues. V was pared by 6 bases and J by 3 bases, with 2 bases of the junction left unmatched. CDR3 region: CAIRTGLNQPQHF. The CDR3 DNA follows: TGTGCCATCAGGACAGGGCTCAATCAGCCCCAGCATTTT.

The CDR3 loop reads CASSLVGHRSYEQYV. CDR3 nucleotides: TGTGCCAGCAGCTTGGTAGGACACCGCTCCTACGAGCAGTACGTC. The chain carries TRBV5-6 and TRBJ2-7, with D maybe TRBD1 (5 bases). The CDR3 has 15 amino acids. Between the trimmed V and J ends, which lost 0 bases and 0 bases, there was a span of 10 bases. Germline CDR1 reads SGHDT; CDR2 reads YYEEEE.

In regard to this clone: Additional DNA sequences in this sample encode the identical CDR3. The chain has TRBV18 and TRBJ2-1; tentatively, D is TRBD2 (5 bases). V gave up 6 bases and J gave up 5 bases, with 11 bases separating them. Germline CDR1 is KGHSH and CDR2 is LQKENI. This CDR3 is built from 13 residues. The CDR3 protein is CASSPPGDNEQFF. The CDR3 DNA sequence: TGTGCCAGCTCGCCCCCCGGGGACAATGAGCAGTTCTTC.

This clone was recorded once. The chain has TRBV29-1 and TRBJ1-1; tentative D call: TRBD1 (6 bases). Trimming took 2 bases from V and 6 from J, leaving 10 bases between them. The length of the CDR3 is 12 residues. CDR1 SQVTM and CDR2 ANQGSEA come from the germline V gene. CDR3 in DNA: TGCAGCGTTGAACAGGGGCCGGCTGAAGCTTTCTTT. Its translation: CSVEQGPAEAFF.

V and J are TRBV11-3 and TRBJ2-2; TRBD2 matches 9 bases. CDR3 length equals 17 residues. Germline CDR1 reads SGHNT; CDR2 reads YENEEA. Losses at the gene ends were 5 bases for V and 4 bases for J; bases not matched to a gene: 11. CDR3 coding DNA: TGTGCCAGCAGCCCAGGGGGACTAGCTTCGTCCACCGGGGAGCTGTTTTTT. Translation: CASSPGGLASSTGELFF. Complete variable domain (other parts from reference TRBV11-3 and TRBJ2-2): EAGVVQSPRYKIIEKKQPVAFWCNPISGHNTLYWYLQNLGQGPELLIRYENEEAVDDSQLPKDRFSAERLKGVDSTLKIQPAELGDSAVYLCASSPGGLASSTGELFFGEGSRLTVL.

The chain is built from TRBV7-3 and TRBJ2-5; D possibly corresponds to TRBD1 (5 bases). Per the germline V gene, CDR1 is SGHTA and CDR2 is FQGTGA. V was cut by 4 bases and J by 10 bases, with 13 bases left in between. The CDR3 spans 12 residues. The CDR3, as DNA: TGTGCCAGCAGCTCCGACACAGGCATCCAGTACTTC. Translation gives CASSSDTGIQYF.

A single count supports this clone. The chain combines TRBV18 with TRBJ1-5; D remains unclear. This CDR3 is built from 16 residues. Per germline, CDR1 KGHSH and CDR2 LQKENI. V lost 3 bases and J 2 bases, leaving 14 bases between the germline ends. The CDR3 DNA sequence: TGTGCCAGCTCACCGACTGTGCTCCATGGCAATCAGCCCCAGCATTTT. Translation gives CASSPTVLHGNQPQHF.

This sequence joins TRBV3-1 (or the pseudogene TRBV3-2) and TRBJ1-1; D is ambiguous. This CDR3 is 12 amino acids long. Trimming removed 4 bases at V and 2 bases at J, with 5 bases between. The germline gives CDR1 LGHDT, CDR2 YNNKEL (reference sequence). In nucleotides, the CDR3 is TGTGCCAGCAGCCGGGCAAACACTGAAGCTTTCTTT. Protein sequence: CASSRANTEAFF.

CDR3 amino acids: CASSFPFSGAGETQYF. CDR3 in DNA: TGCGCCAGCAGCTTTCCGTTTAGCGGGGCGGGGGAGACCCAGTACTTC. This chain links TRBV5-1 with TRBJ2-5; the match to TRBD2 covers 8 bases. Trimming at V came to 2 bases and at J to 5 bases, leaving 11 bases not matched to a gene. CDR1 SGHRS and CDR2 YFSETQ come from the germline V gene. The CDR3 sequence is 16 residues long.

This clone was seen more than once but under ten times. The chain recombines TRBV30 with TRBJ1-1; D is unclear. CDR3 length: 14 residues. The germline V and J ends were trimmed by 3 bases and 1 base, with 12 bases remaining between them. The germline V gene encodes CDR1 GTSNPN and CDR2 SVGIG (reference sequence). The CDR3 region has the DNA TGTGCCTGGAGCCGCGTGTCGGGGAACACTGAAGCTTTCTTT. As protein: CAWSRVSGNTEAFF.

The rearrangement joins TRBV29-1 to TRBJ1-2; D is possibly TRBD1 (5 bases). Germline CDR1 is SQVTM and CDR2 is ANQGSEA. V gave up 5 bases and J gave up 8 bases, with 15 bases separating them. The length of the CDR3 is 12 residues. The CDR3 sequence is CSVLGAGRGYTF. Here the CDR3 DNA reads TGCAGCGTTTTAGGGGCAGGGAGGGGCTACACCTTC.

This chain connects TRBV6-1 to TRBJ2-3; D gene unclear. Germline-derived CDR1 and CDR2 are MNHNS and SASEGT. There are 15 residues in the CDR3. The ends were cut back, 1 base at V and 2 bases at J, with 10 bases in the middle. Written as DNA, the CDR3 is TGTGCCAGCAGTGAAGGAGTATTATCCACAGATACGCAGTATTTT. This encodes CASSEGVLSTDTQYF.